The 20 T cell receptor beta chains presented below share a single source sample, sequenced in a study of spatial heterogeneity in lung cancer. Stated time point: sample taken at primary tumor resection. Frozen PBMC, nontumor lung or tumor provided whole RNA, which was sequenced unsorted. TCRdb independently ran MiXCR on the 5' RACE reads; one entry per CDR3 protein. The profile covers under 2,000 distinct CDR3 sequences, with 7.8% appearing a single time and 22% taken by the ten largest. The input for sequencing was normal lung tissue next to the tumor, taken at surgery. These receptors were taken from a male donor with early-stage non-small cell lung cancer.

This clonotype is classed as large. The genes are TRBV7-2 and TRBJ1-2; tentatively, D is TRBD1 (6 bases). This CDR3 contains 15 residues. From germline, CDR1 is SGHTA and CDR2 FQGNSA. V was trimmed by 0 bases and J by 3 bases, leaving 11 bases between them. The CDR3 sequence: CASSLARTDYYGYTF. The CDR3 bases are TGTGCCAGCAGCTTAGCGAGGACAGATTACTATGGCTACACCTTC.

The rearrangement links TRBV7-9 to TRBJ1-1; D is perhaps TRBD1 (5 bases). Germline values: CDR1 SEHNR, CDR2 FQNEAQ (reference sequence). Trimming pared 1 base from V and 5 bases from J, leaving 8 bases between. The CDR3 is made up of 13 amino acids. CDR3 in DNA: TGTGCCAGCAGCTTAGGGCAGGGAACTGAAGCTTTCTTT. Its translation is CASSLGQGTEAFF.

This clonotype turned up a few times. The chain links TRBV5-6 to TRBJ2-2; D might be TRBD2 (5 bases). Trimming pared 10 bases from V and 0 bases from J, leaving 13 bases between. The CDR3 is made up of 14 amino acids. Per the germline V gene, CDR1 is SGHDT and CDR2 is YYEEEE. Here the CDR3 DNA reads TGTGCCTCCGGACGGGATCCGAACACCGGGGAGCTGTTTTTT. Amino acids: CASGRDPNTGELFF.

This clonotype is medium-sized. The genes are TRBV20-1 and TRBJ1-5; D may be TRBD1 (5 bases). CDR3 length: 13 residues. From germline, CDR1 is DFQATT and CDR2 SNEGSKA (reference sequence). The ends were cut back, 5 bases at V and 5 bases at J, with 13 bases in the middle. The CDR3: CSARGEQHQPQHF. DNA of the CDR3: TGCAGTGCTCGGGGGGAGCAACATCAGCCCCAGCATTTT.

This clonotype has only a few counts. The chain recombines TRBV28 with TRBJ2-6; TRBD1 agrees at 7 bases. V trimming: 4 bases; J trimming: 4 bases; junction bases outside the gene matches: 4. The CDR3 loop spans 15 amino acids. Germline V gene lookup returns CDR1 MDHEN and CDR2 SYDVKM. CDR3 sequence reads: CASSSQGSGANVLTF. CDR3 nucleotides: TGTGCCAGCAGTTCACAGGGGTCCGGGGCCAACGTCCTGACTTTC.

By share, this clonotype counts as medium-sized. The CDR3 DNA reads TGTGCCAGCAGTTCCTATGAGGTGGGAGGGCCAGATCCAGATACGCAGTATTTT. As protein: CASSSYEVGGPDPDTQYF. V and J are TRBV6-2 or TRBV6-3 and TRBJ2-3; 7 bases line up with TRBD2. CDR3 length: 18 amino acids. Per germline, CDR1 MNHEY and CDR2 SVGEGT. J gave up 4 bases and V 4 bases, and 17 bases lay outside the gene matches.

The table lists this clonotype with a few counts. V and J are TRBV20-1 and TRBJ2-1; D is perhaps TRBD1 (6 bases). Germline CDR1 DFQATT, CDR2 SNEGSKA (reference sequence). Trimming removed 3 bases from V and 1 base from J, with 13 bases in between. The CDR3 runs 15 residues. CDR3 sequence: CSARDPTGSYNEQFF. The CDR3, as DNA: TGCAGTGCTAGGGATCCCACAGGGTCCTACAATGAGCAGTTCTTC.

In its sample, this clonotype is medium-sized. This chain connects TRBV29-1 to TRBJ1-4; D unresolved. V was shortened by 2 bases and J by 4 bases, with 8 bases between the two germline ends. CDR3 length: 13 amino acids. CDR1 SQVTM and CDR2 ANQGSEA come from the germline V gene. The CDR3 coding sequence is TGCAGCGTTGAAAAGGTGGTTAATGAAAAACTGTTTTTT. Translated, it gives CSVEKVVNEKLFF.

Judged by abundance, this clonotype is medium-sized. The V call is TRBV7-2, the J call TRBJ1-2; 7 positions match TRBD1. The length of the CDR3 is 14 residues. CDR1 is SGHTA, CDR2 FQGNSA, per germline. V lost 1 base and J lost 4; bases outside the gene matches: 3. The DNA for the CDR3 is TGTGCCAGCAGCTTAGTGGGACAGAGCTATGGCTACACCTTC. Translation: CASSLVGQSYGYTF.

This clonotype is termed large. The chain joins TRBV20-1 to TRBJ2-5; 8 positions match TRBD2. With V trimmed by 2 bases and J by 3 bases, 5 bases remained unmatched. The CDR3 totals 14 residues. Germline values: CDR1 DFQATT, CDR2 SNEGSKA (reference sequence). The CDR3 nucleotides are TGCAGTGCTAGAAGCGGGGGTGATAAAGAGACCCAGTACTTC. Its protein is CSARSGGDKETQYF.

By sample share, this clonotype is medium-sized (0.01 to 0.1%). This chain links TRBV19 with TRBJ1-5; no clear D. Trimming pared 1 base from V and 3 bases from J, leaving 7 bases between. CDR1 and CDR2 (germline): LNHDA, SQIVND (reference sequence). The CDR3 consists of 14 residues. The CDR3 bases are TGTGCCAGTAGTATAGTAACCGTCAATCAGCCCCAGCATTTT. Residues: CASSIVTVNQPQHF.

This clonotype ranks as medium-sized. The chain joins TRBV6-2 or TRBV6-3 to TRBJ2-3; TRBD1 might be the D (6 bases). Trimming stripped 4 bases from V and 4 bases from J, with 18 bases between. Germline loops: CDR1 MNHEY, CDR2 SVGEGT. The CDR3 has 16 residues. The CDR3 is CASSSGQLVIADTQYF. The CDR3 nucleotides read TGTGCCAGCAGTTCCGGACAGTTAGTTATTGCAGATACGCAGTATTTT.

The rearrangement links TRBV20-1 to TRBJ1-5; TRBD1 might be the D (5 bases). V was cut by 5 bases and J by 4 bases, with 15 bases left in between. CDR1 and CDR2 from the germline V gene are DFQATT and SNEGSKA (reference sequence). CDR3 length: 14 residues. The CDR3 loop is CSASTQAGNQPQHF. The DNA for the CDR3 is TGCAGTGCTTCGACTCAGGCAGGGAATCAGCCCCAGCATTTT.

By frequency in the sample, this clonotype is medium-sized. The genes are TRBV20-1 and TRBJ2-2; 8 nucleotides agree with TRBD1. The CDR3 has 15 residues. The V gene's germline CDR1 is DFQATT and CDR2 SNEGSKA (reference sequence). V shed 3 bases and J 1 base; nucleotides not matched to a gene: 4. The CDR3 DNA reads as TGCAGTGCTAGGGGGGACAGGAAGAACACCGGGGAGCTGTTTTTT. Amino acids: CSARGDRKNTGELFF.

This clonotype is judged large. This rearrangement joins TRBV7-2 to TRBJ1-1; tentative D call: TRBD1 (5 bases). CDR3 length: 14 residues. Trimming removed 4 bases at V and 4 bases at J, with 13 bases between. Per the germline V gene, CDR1 is SGHTA and CDR2 is FQGNSA. CDR3 sequence (DNA): TGTGCCAGCAGCTCGAATGTCGGGGGCACTGAAGCTTTCTTT. Translating gives CASSSNVGGTEAFF.

This clonotype was seen many times. This sequence joins TRBV6-2 or TRBV6-3 and TRBJ2-3; 8 bases map to TRBD2. Per the germline V gene, CDR1 is MNHEY and CDR2 is SVGEGT. The CDR3 is 14 residues long. The V gene end was trimmed by 5 bases and the J gene end by 2 bases; junction bases not matched to a gene: 3. The CDR3 reads CASSTGLATDTQYF. The CDR3 bases are TGTGCCAGCAGTACCGGACTAGCCACAGATACGCAGTATTTT.

Sample share makes this clonotype medium-sized. The gene calls are TRBV5-5 and TRBJ1-5; D is ambiguous. The CDR3 is 18 residues long. V was trimmed by 1 base and J by 0 bases, leaving 17 bases between them. The V gene's germline CDR1 is SGHKS and CDR2 YYEKEE (reference sequence). The CDR3 DNA follows: TGTGCCAGCAGCTTGTGGGTGGGCGGAGCGGATAGCAATCAGCCCCAGCATTTT. It specifies CASSLWVGGADSNQPQHF.

This clonotype counts as medium-sized. V gene TRBV7-9 combines with J gene TRBJ1-2; D call uncertain. The CDR3 has 14 residues. Trimming left V 1 base short and J 8 bases short, with 14 bases between. Germline assignment: CDR1 SEHNR and CDR2 FQNEAQ (reference sequence). This chain's CDR3 is CASSLDKEMGGYTF. The DNA of the CDR3 is TGTGCCAGCAGCTTAGACAAGGAAATGGGCGGCTACACCTTC.

By share, this clonotype counts as large. The chain is built from TRBV20-1 and TRBJ2-3; 9 nucleotides match TRBD2. The V gene end was trimmed by 7 bases and the J gene end by 1 base; junction bases not matched to a gene: 6. CDR3 length equals 14 residues. The germline gives CDR1 DFQATT, CDR2 SNEGSKA (reference sequence). CDR3 protein: CSVKAGGGTDTQYF. For the CDR3, the DNA is TGCAGTGTTAAAGCGGGAGGAGGCACAGATACGCAGTATTTT.

By share of the sample, this clonotype is medium-sized (0.01 to 0.1%). The rearrangement uses TRBV7-9 and TRBJ2-1; D might be TRBD1 (7 bases). This CDR3 has 15 residues. The ends were cut back, 3 bases at V and 4 bases at J, with 13 bases in the middle. Germline values: CDR1 SEHNR, CDR2 FQNEAQ (reference sequence). The CDR3 nucleotides read TGTGCCAGCAGCTTGCGGGACAGCGCATACAATGAGCAGTTCTTC. Its protein is CASSLRDSAYNEQFF.